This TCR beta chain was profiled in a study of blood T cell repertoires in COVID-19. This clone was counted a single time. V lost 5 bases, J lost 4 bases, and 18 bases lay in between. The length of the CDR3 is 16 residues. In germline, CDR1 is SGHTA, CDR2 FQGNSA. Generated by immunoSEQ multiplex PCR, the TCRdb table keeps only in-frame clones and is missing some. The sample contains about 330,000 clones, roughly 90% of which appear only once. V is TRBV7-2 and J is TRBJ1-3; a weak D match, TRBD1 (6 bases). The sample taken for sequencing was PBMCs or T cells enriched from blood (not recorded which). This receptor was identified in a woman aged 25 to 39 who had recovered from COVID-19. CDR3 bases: TGTGCCAGCAGCCCGGGACAACCGGCGACGGGAAACACCATATATTTT. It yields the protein CASSPGQPATGNTIYF. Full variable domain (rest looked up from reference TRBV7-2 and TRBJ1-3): GAGVSQSPSNKVTEKGKDVELRCDPISGHTALYWYRQSLGQGLEFLIYFQGNSAPDKSGLPSDRFSAERTGGSVSTLTIQRTQQEDSAVYLCASSPGQPATGNTIYFGEGSWLTVV.